The source of this T cell receptor beta chain is a study of Graves' ophthalmopathy and Graves' hyperthyroidism. The sequenced template was RNA, covering the TCR beta CDR3 region. An initial RT-PCR round employing HTBI primers preceded a second-round multiplex PCR. MiXCR, applied by TCRdb to the multiplex PCR reads, yields one record per CDR3 protein. The sample has approximately 640,000 distinct CDR3 sequences, about 41% seen once. This clonotype was seen more than once but under ten times. Germline CDR1 and CDR2: MNHEY and SVGAGI. Losses at the gene ends were 0 bases for V and 7 bases for J; bases not matched to a gene: 4. CDR3 length: 14 amino acids.

The rearrangement links TRBV6-5 to TRBJ1-2, with TRBD1 matching over 8 bases. This receptor was taken from an adult man with Graves' ophthalmopathy. The sample was peripheral blood. The CDR3 here is CASSYSDRGPGYTF. CDR3 coding DNA: TGTGCCAGCAGTTACTCCGACAGGGGACCTGGCTACACCTTC.